The clone carrying this T cell receptor beta chain has at least ten counts. The antigen remains undetermined. iRepertoire HTBI primers and Arm-PCR of CDR3 regions built TCR beta libraries. Study processing details: Spanning all samples, the identified segments comprised around 62 TRBV and about 13 TRBJ. One entry per CDR3 protein results from TCRdb running MiXCR on the multiplex PCR reads. It is TCRdb's table, rather than the study itself, that gives the V and J calls and clone size. The sample includes about 470,000 distinct CDR3 sequences, 20% seen only once; the top ten take 6.5% to 8%. This CDR3 has 14 residues. CDR1 SNHLY and CDR2 FYNNEI come from the germline V gene. Trimming removed 2 bases at V and 7 bases at J, with 14 bases between. Specified time point: persistent/refractory GD, antithyroid drugs over 5 years with positive TRAb. From RNA extracted from PBMCs, the TCR library was made. These data are taken from a study of regulatory T cells in long-lasting Graves disease. General study points: A reduction in accuracy may have resulted from the small sample size.

The specimen was peripheral blood mononuclear cells (PBMCs), collected when the disease was refractory, from a patient treated with antithyroid drugs. The TCR was taken from a female donor with Graves disease. This rearrangement joins TRBV2 to TRBJ1-2; no reliable D call. DNA for the CDR3: TGTGCCAGCAGTGAATCCAAGACATTTTTTGGCTACACCTTC. It encodes CASSESKTFFGYTF.